This paragraph reports one T cell receptor (beta chain). Enrollment of patients from Seattle took place during active infection, with longitudinal follow-up. After removal of 3 bases from V and 8 bases from J, the junction contained 8 bases not matched to a gene. CDR3 length: 15 residues. The germline CDR1 and CDR2 sequences are KGHSH and LQKENI. The sample belongs to a study of blood T cell repertoires in COVID-19. Study context: In each case, the material was cDNA or gDNA derived from T cells, B-cell-depleted T cells, or PBMCs.

In the authors' workflow: It was from reference gene primer amplification that nucleated cell counts were estimated. Using immunoSEQ multiplex PCR, the repertoire was profiled, and TCRdb retains in-frame clones only, with some absent. The V and J calls and clone size were taken over from that table, and D and trimming were inferred from the DNA. This sample has over 400,000 clones; approximately 88% occur once, and the top ten carry under 8.5%. The sequenced sample consisted of peripheral blood. The receptor was derived from a woman aged 45-65 years with COVID-19, enrolled during active disease. The chain uses TRBV18 and TRBJ2-3; 10 nucleotides match TRBD2. CDR3 sequence reads: CASSPGLADLGTQYF. CDR3 DNA sequence: TGTGCCAGCTCACCCGGACTAGCGGACTTGGGTACGCAGTATTTT.